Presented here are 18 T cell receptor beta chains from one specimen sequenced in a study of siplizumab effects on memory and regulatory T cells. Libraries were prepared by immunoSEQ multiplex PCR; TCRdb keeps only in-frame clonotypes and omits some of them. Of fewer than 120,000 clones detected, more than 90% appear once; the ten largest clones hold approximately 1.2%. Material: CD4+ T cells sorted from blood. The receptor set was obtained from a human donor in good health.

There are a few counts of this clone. CDR3 nucleotides: TGTGCCAGCAGCTTGACAGGAGAGAACACTGAAGCTTTCTTT. Protein: CASSLTGENTEAFF. The J gene is TRBJ1-1, the V gene TRBV9; D is perhaps TRBD1 (6 bases). V was trimmed by 4 bases and J by 1 base, leaving 11 bases between them. Germline V lookup: CDR1 SGDLS, CDR2 YYNGEE. This CDR3 is built from 14 residues.

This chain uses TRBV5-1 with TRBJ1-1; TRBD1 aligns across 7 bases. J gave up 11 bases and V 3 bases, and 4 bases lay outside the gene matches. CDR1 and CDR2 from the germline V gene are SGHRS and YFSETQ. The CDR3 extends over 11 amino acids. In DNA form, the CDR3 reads TGCGCCAGCAGCTCCGGACAGGAGGCTTTCTTT. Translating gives CASSSGQEAFF.

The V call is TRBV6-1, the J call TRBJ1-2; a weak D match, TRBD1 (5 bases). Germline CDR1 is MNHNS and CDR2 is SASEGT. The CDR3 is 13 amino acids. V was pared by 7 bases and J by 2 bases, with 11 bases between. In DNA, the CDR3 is TGTGCCAGCAAAAGGGGCCCGAACTATGGCTACACCTTC. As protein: CASKRGPNYGYTF.

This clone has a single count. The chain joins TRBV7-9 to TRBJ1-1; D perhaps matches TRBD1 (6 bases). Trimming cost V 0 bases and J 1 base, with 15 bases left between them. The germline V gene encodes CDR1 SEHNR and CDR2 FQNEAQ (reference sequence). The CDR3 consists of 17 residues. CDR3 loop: CASSLARGGRGNTEAFF. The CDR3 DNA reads TGTGCCAGCAGCTTAGCCAGGGGAGGGCGTGGGAACACTGAAGCTTTCTTT.

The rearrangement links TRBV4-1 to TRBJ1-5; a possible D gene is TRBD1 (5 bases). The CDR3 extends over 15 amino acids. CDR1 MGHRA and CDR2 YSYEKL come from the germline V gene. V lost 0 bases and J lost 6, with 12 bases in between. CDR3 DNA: TGCGCCAGCAGCCAAGATGGGGGATGGGGTCAGCCCCAGCATTTT. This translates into CASSQDGGWGQPQHF.

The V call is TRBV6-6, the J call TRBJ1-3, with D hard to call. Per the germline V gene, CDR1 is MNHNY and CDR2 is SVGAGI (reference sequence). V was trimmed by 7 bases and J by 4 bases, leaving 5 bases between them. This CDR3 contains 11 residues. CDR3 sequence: CASTLGNTIYF. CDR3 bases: TGTGCCAGCACCTTGGGAAACACCATATATTTT.

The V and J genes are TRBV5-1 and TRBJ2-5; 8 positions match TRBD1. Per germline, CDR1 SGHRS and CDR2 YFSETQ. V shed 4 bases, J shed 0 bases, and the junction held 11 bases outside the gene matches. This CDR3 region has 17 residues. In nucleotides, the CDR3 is TGCGCCAGCAGCCCTCCGGGACAGGTCCGGTACCAAGAGACCCAGTACTTC. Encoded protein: CASSPPGQVRYQETQYF.

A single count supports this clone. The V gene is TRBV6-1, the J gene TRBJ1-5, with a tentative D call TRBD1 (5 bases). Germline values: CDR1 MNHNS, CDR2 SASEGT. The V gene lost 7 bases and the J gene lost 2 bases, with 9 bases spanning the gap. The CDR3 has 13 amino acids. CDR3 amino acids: CASIQQGNQPQHF. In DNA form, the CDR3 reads TGTGCCAGCATCCAACAGGGCAATCAGCCCCAGCATTTT.

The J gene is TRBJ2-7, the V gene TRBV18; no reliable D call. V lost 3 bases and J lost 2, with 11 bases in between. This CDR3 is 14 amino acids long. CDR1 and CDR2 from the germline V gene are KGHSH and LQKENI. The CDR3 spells CASSPRTATYEQYF. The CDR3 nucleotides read TGTGCCAGCTCACCCAGGACCGCAACCTACGAGCAGTACTTC.

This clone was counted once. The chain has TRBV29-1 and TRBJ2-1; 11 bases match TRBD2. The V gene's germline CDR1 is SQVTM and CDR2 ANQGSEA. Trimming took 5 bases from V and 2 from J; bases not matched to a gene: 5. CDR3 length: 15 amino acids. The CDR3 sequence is CSVLLAGAPYNEQFF. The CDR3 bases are TGCAGCGTTCTACTAGCGGGGGCCCCCTACAATGAGCAGTTCTTC.

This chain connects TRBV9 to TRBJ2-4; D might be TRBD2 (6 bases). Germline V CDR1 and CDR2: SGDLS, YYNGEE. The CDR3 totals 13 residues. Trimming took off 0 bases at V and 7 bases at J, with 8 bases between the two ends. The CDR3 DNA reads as TGTGCCAGCAGCGTAGATCGGGGGAACATTCAGTACTTC. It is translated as CASSVDRGNIQYF.

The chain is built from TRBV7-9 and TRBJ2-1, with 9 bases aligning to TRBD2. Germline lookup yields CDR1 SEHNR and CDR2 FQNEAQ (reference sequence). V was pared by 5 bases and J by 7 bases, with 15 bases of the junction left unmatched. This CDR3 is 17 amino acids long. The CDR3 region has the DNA TGTGCCAGCAGCACCGACAGGGAGGGACTAGCCCGAAATGAGCAGTTCTTC. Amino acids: CASSTDREGLARNEQFF.

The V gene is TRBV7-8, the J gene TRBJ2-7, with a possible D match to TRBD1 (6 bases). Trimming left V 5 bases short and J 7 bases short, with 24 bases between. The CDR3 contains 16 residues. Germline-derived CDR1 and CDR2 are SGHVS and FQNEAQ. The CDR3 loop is CASSPKVGTRPWEQYF. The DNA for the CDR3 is TGTGCCAGCAGCCCCAAGGTGGGGACAAGGCCGTGGGAGCAGTACTTC.

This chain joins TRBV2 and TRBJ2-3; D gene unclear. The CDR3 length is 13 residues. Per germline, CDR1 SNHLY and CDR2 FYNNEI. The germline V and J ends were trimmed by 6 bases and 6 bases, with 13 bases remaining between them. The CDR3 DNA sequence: TGTGCCAGCAGCCCCAAGGAGTGGGATACGCAGTATTTT. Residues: CASSPKEWDTQYF.

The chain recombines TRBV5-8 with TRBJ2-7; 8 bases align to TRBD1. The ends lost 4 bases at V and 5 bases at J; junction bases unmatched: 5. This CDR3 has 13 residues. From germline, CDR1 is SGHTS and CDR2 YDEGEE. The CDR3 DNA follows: TGTGCCAGCAGCCCGACAGGGGAGGACGAGCAGTACTTC. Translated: CASSPTGEDEQYF. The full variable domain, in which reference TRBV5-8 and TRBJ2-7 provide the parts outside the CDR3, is EAGVTQSPTHLIKTRGQQATLRCSPISGHTSVYWYQQALGLGLQFLLWYDEGEERNRGNFPPRFSGRQFPNYSSELNVNALELEDSALYLCASSPTGEDEQYFGPGTRLTVT.

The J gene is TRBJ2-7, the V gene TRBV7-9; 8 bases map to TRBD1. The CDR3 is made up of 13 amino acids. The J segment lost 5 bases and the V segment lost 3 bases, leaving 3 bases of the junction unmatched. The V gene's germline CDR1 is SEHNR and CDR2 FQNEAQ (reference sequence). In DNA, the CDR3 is TGTGCCAGCAGCTTCCCGGACAGGGACGAGCAGTACTTC. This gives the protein CASSFPDRDEQYF.

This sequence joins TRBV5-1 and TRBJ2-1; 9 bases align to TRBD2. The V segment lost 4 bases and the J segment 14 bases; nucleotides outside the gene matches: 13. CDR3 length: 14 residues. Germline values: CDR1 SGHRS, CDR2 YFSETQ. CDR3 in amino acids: CASSLSGGLTSKFF. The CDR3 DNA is TGCGCCAGCAGCCTCAGCGGGGGGCTGACGTCGAAGTTCTTC.

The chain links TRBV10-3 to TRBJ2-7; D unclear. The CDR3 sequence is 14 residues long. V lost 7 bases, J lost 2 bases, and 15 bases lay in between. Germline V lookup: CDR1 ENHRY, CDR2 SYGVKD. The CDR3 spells CAITSVQDTYEQYF. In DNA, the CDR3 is TGTGCCATCACCTCGGTCCAGGATACCTACGAGCAGTACTTC.